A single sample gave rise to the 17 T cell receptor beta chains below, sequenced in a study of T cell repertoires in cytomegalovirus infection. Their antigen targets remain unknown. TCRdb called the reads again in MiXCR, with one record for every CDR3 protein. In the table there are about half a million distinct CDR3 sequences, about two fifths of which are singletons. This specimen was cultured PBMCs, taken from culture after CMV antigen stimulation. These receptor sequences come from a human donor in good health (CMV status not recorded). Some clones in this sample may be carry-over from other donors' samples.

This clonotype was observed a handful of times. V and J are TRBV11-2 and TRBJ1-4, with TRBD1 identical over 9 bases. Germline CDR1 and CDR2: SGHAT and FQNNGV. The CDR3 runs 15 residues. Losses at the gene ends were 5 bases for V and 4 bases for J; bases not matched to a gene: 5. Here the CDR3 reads CASSLTGQGNEKLFF. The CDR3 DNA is TGTGCCAGCAGCCTAACGGGACAGGGTAATGAAAAACTGTTTTTT.

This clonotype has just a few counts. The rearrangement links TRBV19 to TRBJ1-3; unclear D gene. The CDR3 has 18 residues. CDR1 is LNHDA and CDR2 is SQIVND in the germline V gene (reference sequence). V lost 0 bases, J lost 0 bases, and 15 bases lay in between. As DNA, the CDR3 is TGTGCCAGTAGTATAGATCGCGTGGAATTCGGCTCTGGAAACACCATATATTTT. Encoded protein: CASSIDRVEFGSGNTIYF.

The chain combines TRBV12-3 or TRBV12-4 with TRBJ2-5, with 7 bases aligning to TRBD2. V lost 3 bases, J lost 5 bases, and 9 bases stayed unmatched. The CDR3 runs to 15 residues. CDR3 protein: CASSFWGRALETQYF. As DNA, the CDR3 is TGTGCCAGCAGTTTCTGGGGGAGGGCCTTGGAGACCCAGTACTTC.

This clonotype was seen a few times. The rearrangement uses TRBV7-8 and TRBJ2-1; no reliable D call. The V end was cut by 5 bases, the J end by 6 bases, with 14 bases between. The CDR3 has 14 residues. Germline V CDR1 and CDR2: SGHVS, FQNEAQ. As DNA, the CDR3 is TGTGCCAGCAGCCCCCGGTCGGCTAGCAATGAGCAGTTCTTC. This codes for CASSPRSASNEQFF.

Written as DNA, the CDR3 is TGCAGTGCCCTAGGGACCGAGGCAGGGGAAAAACTGTTTTTT. Translating it yields CSALGTEAGEKLFF. This chain links TRBV20-1 with TRBJ1-4, with TRBD1 as a possible D gene (5 bases). Germline loops: CDR1 DFQATT, CDR2 SNEGSKA (reference sequence). Trimming removed 6 bases at V and 8 bases at J, with 19 bases between. The CDR3 has 14 residues.

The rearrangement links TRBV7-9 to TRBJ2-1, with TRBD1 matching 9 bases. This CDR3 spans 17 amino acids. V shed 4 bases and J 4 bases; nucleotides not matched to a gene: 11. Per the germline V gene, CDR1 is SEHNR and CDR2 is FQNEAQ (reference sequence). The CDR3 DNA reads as TGTGCCAGCAGCTCAACTTGGACAGGGGAAGAATACAATGAGCAGTTCTTC. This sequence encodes CASSSTWTGEEYNEQFF. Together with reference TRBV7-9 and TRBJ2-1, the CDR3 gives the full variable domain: DTGVSQNPRHKITKRGQNVTFRCDPISEHNRLYWYRQTLGQGPEFLTYFQNEAQLEKSRLLSDRFSAERPKGSFSTLEIQRTEQGDSAMYLCASSSTWTGEEYNEQFFGPGTRLTVL.

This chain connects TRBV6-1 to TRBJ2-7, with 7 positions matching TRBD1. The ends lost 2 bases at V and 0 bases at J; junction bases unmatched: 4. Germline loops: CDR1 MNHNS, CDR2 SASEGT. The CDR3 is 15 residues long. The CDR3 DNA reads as TGTGCCAGCAGTGAATGGACAGGCAGCTCCTACGAGCAGTACTTC. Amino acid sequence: CASSEWTGSSYEQYF.

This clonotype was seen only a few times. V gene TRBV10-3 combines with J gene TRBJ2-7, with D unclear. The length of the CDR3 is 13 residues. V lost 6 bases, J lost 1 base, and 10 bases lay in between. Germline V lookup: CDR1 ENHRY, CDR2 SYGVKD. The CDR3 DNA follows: TGTGCCATCAGGGCCACTGCTTCCTACGAGCAGTACTTC. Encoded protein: CAIRATASYEQYF.

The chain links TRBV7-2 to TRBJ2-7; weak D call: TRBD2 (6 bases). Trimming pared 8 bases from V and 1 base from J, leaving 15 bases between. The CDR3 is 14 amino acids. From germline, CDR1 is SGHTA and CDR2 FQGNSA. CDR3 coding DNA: TGTGCCAGCTTTTCACCGGGACTTTCCTACGAGCAGTACTTC. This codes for CASFSPGLSYEQYF.

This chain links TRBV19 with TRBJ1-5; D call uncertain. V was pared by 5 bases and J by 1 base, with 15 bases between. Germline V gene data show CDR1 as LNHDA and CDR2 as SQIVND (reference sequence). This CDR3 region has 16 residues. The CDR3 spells CASSLGKLLSNQPQHF. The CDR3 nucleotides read TGTGCCAGTAGTTTGGGGAAGTTATTGAGCAATCAGCCCCAGCATTTT.

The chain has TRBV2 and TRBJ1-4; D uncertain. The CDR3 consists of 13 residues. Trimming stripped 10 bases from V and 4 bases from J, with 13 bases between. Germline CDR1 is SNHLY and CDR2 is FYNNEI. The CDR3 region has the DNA TGTGCCACCCTTGCGACTGATAATGAAAAACTGTTTTTT. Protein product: CATLATDNEKLFF.

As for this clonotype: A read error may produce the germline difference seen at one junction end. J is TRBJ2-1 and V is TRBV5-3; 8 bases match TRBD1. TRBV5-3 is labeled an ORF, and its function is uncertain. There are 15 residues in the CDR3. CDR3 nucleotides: TGTGCCAGCAGCTCACCGGGACAGGCCTACAATGAGCAGTTCTTC. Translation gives CASSSPGQAYNEQFF.

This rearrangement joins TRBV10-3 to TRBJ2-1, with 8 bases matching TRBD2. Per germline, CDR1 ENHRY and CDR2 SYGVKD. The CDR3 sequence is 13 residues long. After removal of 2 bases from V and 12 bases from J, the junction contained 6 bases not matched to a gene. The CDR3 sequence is CAISETGGFGQFF. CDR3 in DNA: TGTGCCATCAGTGAGACGGGAGGGTTTGGGCAGTTCTTC.

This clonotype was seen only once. The CDR3 DNA reads as TGCAGCGTCCGGGACATTAGCACAGATACGCAGTATTTT. As protein: CSVRDISTDTQYF. V is TRBV29-1 and J is TRBJ2-3; maybe TRBD1 (6 bases). Germline V gene data show CDR1 as SQVTM and CDR2 as ANQGSEA. Trimming took 6 bases from V and 0 from J, leaving 10 bases between them. The CDR3 runs 13 residues.

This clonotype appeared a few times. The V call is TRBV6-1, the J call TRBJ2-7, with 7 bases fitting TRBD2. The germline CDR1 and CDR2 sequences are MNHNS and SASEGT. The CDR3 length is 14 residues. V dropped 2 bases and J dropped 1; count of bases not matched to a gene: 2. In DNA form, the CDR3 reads TGTGCCAGCAGTGAAACCGGGGGGTCCTACGAGCAGTACTTC. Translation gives CASSETGGSYEQYF.

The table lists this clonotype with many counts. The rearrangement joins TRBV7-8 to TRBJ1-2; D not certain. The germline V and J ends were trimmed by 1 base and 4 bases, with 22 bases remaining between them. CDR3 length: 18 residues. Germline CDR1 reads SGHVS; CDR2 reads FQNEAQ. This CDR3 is CASSLVVRVRSSRYGYTF. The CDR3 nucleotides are TGTGCCAGCAGCTTAGTGGTTAGGGTTAGGTCGAGCCGCTATGGCTACACCTTC. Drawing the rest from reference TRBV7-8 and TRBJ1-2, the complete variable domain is GAGVSQSPRYKVAKRGQDVALRCDPISGHVSLFWYQQALGQGPEFLTYFQNEAQLDKSGLPSDRFFAERPEGSVSTLKIQRTQQEDSAVYLCASSLVVRVRSSRYGYTFGSGTRLTVV.

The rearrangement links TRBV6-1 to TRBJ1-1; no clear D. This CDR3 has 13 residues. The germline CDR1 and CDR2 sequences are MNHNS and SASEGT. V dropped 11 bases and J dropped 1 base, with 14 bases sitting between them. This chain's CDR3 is CAATETGNTEAFF. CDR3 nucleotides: TGTGCCGCTACCGAAACGGGGAACACTGAAGCTTTCTTT.